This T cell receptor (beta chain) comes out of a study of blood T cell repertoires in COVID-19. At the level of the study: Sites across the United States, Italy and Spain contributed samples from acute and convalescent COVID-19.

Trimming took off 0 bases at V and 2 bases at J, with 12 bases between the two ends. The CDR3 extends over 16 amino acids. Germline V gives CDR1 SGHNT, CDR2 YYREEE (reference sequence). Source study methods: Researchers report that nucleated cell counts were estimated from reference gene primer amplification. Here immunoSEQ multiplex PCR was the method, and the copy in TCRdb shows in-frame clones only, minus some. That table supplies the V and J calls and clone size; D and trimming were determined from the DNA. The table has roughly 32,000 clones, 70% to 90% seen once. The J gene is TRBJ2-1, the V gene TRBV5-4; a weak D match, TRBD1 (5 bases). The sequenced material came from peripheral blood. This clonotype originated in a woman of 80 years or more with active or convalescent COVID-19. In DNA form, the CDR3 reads TGTGCCAGCAGCTTGGGCTCGGCCAGGGCCTACAATGAGCAGTTCTTC. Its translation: CASSLGSARAYNEQFF.